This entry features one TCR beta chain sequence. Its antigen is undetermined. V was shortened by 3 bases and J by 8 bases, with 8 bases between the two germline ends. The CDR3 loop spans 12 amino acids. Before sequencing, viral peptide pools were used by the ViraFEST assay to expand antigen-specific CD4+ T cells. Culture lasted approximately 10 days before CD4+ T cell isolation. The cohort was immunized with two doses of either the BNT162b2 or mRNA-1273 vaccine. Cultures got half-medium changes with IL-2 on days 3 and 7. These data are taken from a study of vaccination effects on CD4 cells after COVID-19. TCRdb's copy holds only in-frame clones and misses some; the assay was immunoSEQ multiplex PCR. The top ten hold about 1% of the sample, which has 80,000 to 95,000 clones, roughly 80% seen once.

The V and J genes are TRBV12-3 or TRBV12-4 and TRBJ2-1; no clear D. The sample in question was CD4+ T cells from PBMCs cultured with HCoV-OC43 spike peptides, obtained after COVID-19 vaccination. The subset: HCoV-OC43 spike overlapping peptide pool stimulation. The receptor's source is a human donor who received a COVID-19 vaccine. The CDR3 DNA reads TGTGCCAGCAGTTTCTTAGCTTATGAGCAGTTCTTC. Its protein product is CASSFLAYEQFF.